This T cell receptor (beta chain) was retrieved from a study of shared clonotypes between healthy human individuals. Findings of the study overall: Some naive CD4 clonotypes, 4.5% to 5.5%, turned up in common across several donors.

Sorted subsets were amplified in replicate PCRs using around 220 ng DNA, tens of thousands of T cell genomes. Repertoires were generated with immunoSEQ multiplex PCR, while TCRdb's copy carries only in-frame clones and drops some. Among about 1.1 million clones, 70% to 85% were seen once, and the ten largest hold roughly 0.82%. The healthy adult donors were HIV-negative and reported no recent acute infections or vaccinations. Trimming shortened V by 3 bases and J by 1 base, and 15 bases separated the two germline ends. CDR3 length equals 15 residues. Germline V gene data show CDR1 as GTSNPN and CDR2 as SVGIG (reference sequence). This clone was recorded many times. The antigen remains unidentified. Other DNA sequences in the sample encode the same CDR3.

Sample: memory CD4+ T cells from PBMCs. Subset given: CD45RA-negative fraction. This sequence was found in a young man in good health. Some clones in this sample may be carry-over from other donors' samples. The chain couples TRBV30 to TRBJ1-1, with a weak D call TRBD1 (6 bases). The CDR3 protein is CAWSLGQKKNTEAFF. CDR3 in DNA: TGTGCCTGGAGCCTTGGACAGAAAAAGAACACTGAAGCTTTCTTT.